This is a list of T cell receptor beta chains from one sample in a study of cytomegalovirus exposure and HLA in healthy donors. Sequencing was performed with immunoSEQ multiplex PCR; in TCRdb, only in-frame clones are kept and a portion is missing. The data hold 110,000 to 150,000 clones, with 70% to 80% observed a single time. Sequencing was carried out using PBMCs. Receptors were obtained from a woman between 45 and 65 years old in good health and CMV-seronegative. The CDR3 runs from the conserved cysteine through the conserved F or W. D genes are given only for firm matches. Where a row states a size, it is once, few, many or the class of an expanded clone; other rows omit it.

15,NA,TRBJ2-2,TRBV7-3,TRBD2,TGTGCCAGCAGCTCGAGCGGGGGGAACACCGGGGAGCTGTTTTTT,CASSSSGGNTGELFF
12,once,TRBJ2-2,TRBV2,NA,TGTGCCAGCAGTGACAGCACCGGGGAGCTGTTTTTT,CASSDSTGELFF
13,NA,TRBJ2-5,TRBV29-1,NA,TGCAGCGTTGAGACGCATCTCGGGGAGACCCAGTACTTC,CSVETHLGETQYF
15,NA,TRBJ1-5,TRBV7-9,NA,TGTGCCAGCAGCTTGACATCGGATAGCAATCAGCCCCAGCATTTT,CASSLTSDSNQPQHF
13,NA,TRBJ2-1,TRBV5-1,NA,TGCGCCAGCAGCCCTCTAGCTCCCGATGAGCAGTTCTTC,CASSPLAPDEQFF
15,NA,TRBJ2-5,TRBV19,TRBD1,TGTGCCAGTAGTACCAGACAGGGGGCTAGAGAGACCCAGTACTTC,CASSTRQGARETQYF
13,NA,TRBJ2-7,TRBV7-2,NA,TGTGCCAGCAGCCCCTATACAGGCTACGAGCAGTACTTC,CASSPYTGYEQYF
16,NA,TRBJ1-4,TRBV5-1,NA,TGCGCCAGCAGCTTTCTTACAGGGACGATTAATGAAAAACTGTTTTTT,CASSFLTGTINEKLFF
15,NA,TRBJ2-5,TRBV6-5,TRBD2,TGTGCCAGCAGTTACTCGCCTAGCGGGGGCGAGACCCAGTACTTC,CASSYSPSGGETQYF
15,NA,TRBJ1-4,TRBV5-6,TRBD1,TGTGCCAGCAGTCGACCCCGGGACAGCAATGAAAAACTGTTTTTT,CASSRPRDSNEKLFF
15,NA,TRBJ1-5,TRBV5-4,NA,TGTGCCAGCAGCTTTGTCAGGGATAGCAATCAGCCCCAGCATTTT,CASSFVRDSNQPQHF
19,NA,TRBJ2-5,TRBV7-9,TRBD2,TGTGCCAGCAGCCCGAGAGGTTGGTCTAGCGGGGGACCCCAAGAGACCCAGTACTTC,CASSPRGWSSGGPQETQYF
12,NA,TRBJ2-1,TRBV7-2,NA,TGTGCCAGCAGCTTCCGGGTTTATGAGCAGTTCTTC,CASSFRVYEQFF
14,NA,TRBJ1-1,TRBV6-5,NA,TGTGCCAGCAGTGCCCAACAGGGGAACACTGAAGCTTTCTTT,CASSAQQGNTEAFF
18,NA,TRBJ2-1,TRBV18,TRBD1,TGTGCCAGCTCATCTTTAAGTCAGACAGGGGCGGACTACAATGAGCAGTTCTTC,CASSSLSQTGADYNEQFF
16,NA,TRBJ1-2,TRBV5-6,TRBD1,TGTGCCAGCAGCAACCGGGACAGGGGGGCATACTATGGCTACACCTTC,CASSNRDRGAYYGYTF
15,NA,TRBJ2-1,TRBV7-9,NA,TGTGCCAGCAGCTTACCCCTGGGGGGGGCGGATGAGCAGTTCTTC,CASSLPLGGADEQFF
15,NA,TRBJ2-3,TRBV5-4,TRBD2,TGTGCCAGCAGCTGGAGAGGGACTAGCGGGCGTACGCAGTATTTT,CASSWRGTSGRTQYF
14,NA,TRBJ1-1,TRBV4-1,TRBD1,TGCGCCAGCAGCCCCGCGGACAGGGGCACTGAAGCTTTCTTT,CASSPADRGTEAFF
14,NA,TRBJ1-5,TRBV7-2,NA,TGTGCCAGCAGCTTTTCGGACTACAATCAGCCCCAGCATTTT,CASSFSDYNQPQHF
13,NA,TRBJ1-2,TRBV19,NA,TGTGCCAGTAGCGTCGATCATTCACAGCGCTACACCTTC,CASSVDHSQRYTF
15,NA,TRBJ2-3,TRBV7-2,NA,TGTGCCAGCAGCTTAGGGGGCAGGGCGGCAGATACGCAGTATTTT,CASSLGGRAADTQYF
14,NA,TRBJ1-4,TRBV27,NA,TGTGCCAGCAGTTTCAGGGGATTTAGTGAAAAACTGTTTTTT,CASSFRGFSEKLFF
17,NA,TRBJ2-3,TRBV27,TRBD1,TGTGCCAGCAGTTGGGGGCCAGGGGGCCAGGGGATAGATACGCAGTATTTT,CASSWGPGGQGIDTQYF
16,many,TRBJ2-2,TRBV4-3,TRBD1,TGCGCCAGCAGCCAAGAGAGGGACAGGAACACCGGGGAGCTGTTTTTT,CASSQERDRNTGELFF
14,NA,TRBJ2-7,TRBV27,TRBD1,TGTGCCAGCAGTCCCAGGACAGGGGTCTACGAGCAGTACTTC,CASSPRTGVYEQYF
17,once,TRBJ1-2,TRBV28,NA,TGTGCCAGCAGTCCCGATGACCTGGGCAGGCGGGTGGGTGGCTACACCTTC,CASSPDDLGRRVGGYTF
15,NA,TRBJ2-1,TRBV19,NA,TGTGCCAGTAGTCGATTTTCGACAGGAGCCAATGAGCAGTTCTTC,CASSRFSTGANEQFF
13,NA,TRBJ2-5,TRBV5-6,NA,TGTGCCAGCAGCAAACAGGGACCAGAGACCCAGTACTTC,CASSKQGPETQYF
16,NA,TRBJ2-7,TRBV7-2,TRBD1,TGTGCCAGCAGCTTAAGGGTGAGGACAGGATCCTACGAGCAGTACTTC,CASSLRVRTGSYEQYF
16,NA,TRBJ2-7,TRBV6-4,TRBD2,TGTGCCAGCAGCCCTAGTGTTTCTAGCGGGGTCAACGAGCAGTACTTC,CASSPSVSSGVNEQYF
15,few,TRBJ1-4,TRBV15,TRBD1,TGTGCCACCAGCAGATCCGGGACAGGGCCCCAAAAACTGTTTTTT,CATSRSGTGPQKLFF
15,NA,TRBJ2-7,TRBV5-1,TRBD2,TGCGCCAGCAGCAGTTCTAGCGGGAGGCCCCACGAGCAGTACTTC,CASSSSSGRPHEQYF
15,NA,TRBJ1-6,TRBV2,TRBD1,TGTGCCAGCAGGTGGACAGGCTCCTATAATTCACCCCTCCACTTT,CASRWTGSYNSPLHF
17,NA,TRBJ1-1,TRBV5-1,TRBD1,TGCGCCAGCAGCCCCCAATATGGACAGGGGATGAACACTGAAGCTTTCTTT,CASSPQYGQGMNTEAFF
15,once,TRBJ1-5,TRBV19,TRBD1,TGTGCCAGTAGTCCTTCGACAGGGGGCGGACAGCCCCAGCATTTT,CASSPSTGGGQPQHF
17,NA,TRBJ2-7,TRBV4-3,TRBD2,TGCGCCAGCAGCCAAGATACTAGCGGGGGGGTCTCCTACGAGCAGTACTTC,CASSQDTSGGVSYEQYF
14,NA,TRBJ2-2,TRBV10-3,TRBD2,TGTGCCATCAGTGAGGGCGGGGGAACCGGGGAGCTGTTTTTT,CAISEGGGTGELFF
17,few,TRBJ1-2,TRBV4-1,TRBD1,TGCGCCAGCAGCGACCCTATGGGACAGGCCGCTAACTATGGCTACACCTTC,CASSDPMGQAANYGYTF
15,once,TRBJ2-7,TRBV6-5,NA,TGTGCCAGCAGTTACGGGGCAGGCAGCTCCTACGAGCAGTACTTC,CASSYGAGSSYEQYF
14,NA,TRBJ2-2,TRBV6-5,NA,TGTGCCAGCAGATCGACTCTGAACACCGGGGAGCTGTTTTTT,CASRSTLNTGELFF
15,NA,TRBJ2-3,TRBV13,NA,TGTGCCAGCAGCTCCCCCCTGAGAGGGACAGATACGCAGTATTTT,CASSSPLRGTDTQYF
16,NA,TRBJ1-6,TRBV19,TRBD1,TGTGCCAGTAGTATCGGACAGGGGGCAGGTAATTCACCCCTCCACTTT,CASSIGQGAGNSPLHF
14,few,TRBJ1-1,TRBV5-1,NA,TGCGCCAGCAGCCAGGGGCTGGTGAACACTGAAGCTTTCTTT,CASSQGLVNTEAFF
15,NA,TRBJ2-7,TRBV28,TRBD2,TGTGCCAGCAGTTTGACTAGCGGGTCAGTCTACGAGCAGTACTTC,CASSLTSGSVYEQYF
14,few,TRBJ1-2,TRBV15,TRBD1,TGTGCCACCAGCGAGGACAGGGGGAGGTATGGCTACACCTTC,CATSEDRGRYGYTF
17,NA,TRBJ1-2,TRBV11-2,NA,TGTGCCAGCAGCTTAGGTACCCAGGGCAGGTCGAACTATGGCTACACCTTC,CASSLGTQGRSNYGYTF
14,NA,TRBJ2-5,TRBV5-6,NA,TGTGCCAGCGCATCGGGACACAGCCCGGGGACCCAGTACTTC,CASASGHSPGTQYF
14,NA,TRBJ1-3,TRBV10-3,NA,TGTGCCATCAGTGAGCACAGTCAGGGAAACACCATATATTTT,CAISEHSQGNTIYF
14,NA,TRBJ2-1,TRBV27,NA,TGTGCCAGCATCCCGGACATGACCTACAATGAGCAGTTCTTC,CASIPDMTYNEQFF
14,NA,TRBJ1-1,TRBV5-4,NA,TGTGCCAGCAGCCAAACCCGGGGGAACACTGAAGCTTTCTTT,CASSQTRGNTEAFF
14,NA,TRBJ2-5,TRBV6-5,NA,TGTGCCAGCAGCCAGCTGGGCCCCAGGGAGACCCAGTACTTC,CASSQLGPRETQYF
16,NA,TRBJ1-2,TRBV7-8,NA,TGTGCCAGCAGCTTAGGTAGAGAGAGCGTGAACTATGGCTACACCTTC,CASSLGRESVNYGYTF
16,NA,TRBJ2-5,TRBV6-1,TRBD2,TGTGCCAGCAGTGTAGGGACTAGCGGGGGGGGAGAGACCCAGTACTTC,CASSVGTSGGGETQYF
16,NA,TRBJ2-6,TRBV15,TRBD1,TGTGCCACCAGCGAGACTCAGGGGGATGGGGCCAACGTCCTGACTTTC,CATSETQGDGANVLTF
12,NA,TRBJ1-2,TRBV28,NA,TGTGCCATCAGCGACACTGGCTATGGCTACACCTTC,CAISDTGYGYTF
13,NA,TRBJ2-1,TRBV7-2,NA,TGTGCCAGCAGCTTTAGCTCCTACAATGAGCAGTTCTTC,CASSFSSYNEQFF